Sequencing of this T cell receptor beta chain was carried out in a study of OX40 agonist ivuxolimab in advanced cancers. Study-wide points: Researchers did not establish what antigens the expanded peripheral T cells target.

Profiled with immunoSEQ multiplex PCR; TCRdb holds only in-frame clones, not every one. The sample lists tens of thousands of clones, approximately 90% occurring once. The germline V gene encodes CDR1 SGHVS and CDR2 FNYEAQ. The CDR3 totals 17 residues. V dropped 2 bases and J dropped 4 bases, with 19 bases sitting between them. Regarding this clone: The antigen is not known.

The receptor was derived from an adult with an advanced solid tumor such as melanoma, head and neck, liver or kidney cancer. This chain connects TRBV7-6 to TRBJ2-3; D possibly matches TRBD1 or TRBD2 (5 bases each). Sample: CD4+ or CD8+ T cells sorted from blood, taken in a trial of the OX40 agonist ivuxolimab. Here the CDR3 DNA reads TGTGCCAGCAGCTTATGGTCTGGGGGAGACGGGGCAGATACGCAGTATTTT. Translated, it gives CASSLWSGGDGADTQYF.